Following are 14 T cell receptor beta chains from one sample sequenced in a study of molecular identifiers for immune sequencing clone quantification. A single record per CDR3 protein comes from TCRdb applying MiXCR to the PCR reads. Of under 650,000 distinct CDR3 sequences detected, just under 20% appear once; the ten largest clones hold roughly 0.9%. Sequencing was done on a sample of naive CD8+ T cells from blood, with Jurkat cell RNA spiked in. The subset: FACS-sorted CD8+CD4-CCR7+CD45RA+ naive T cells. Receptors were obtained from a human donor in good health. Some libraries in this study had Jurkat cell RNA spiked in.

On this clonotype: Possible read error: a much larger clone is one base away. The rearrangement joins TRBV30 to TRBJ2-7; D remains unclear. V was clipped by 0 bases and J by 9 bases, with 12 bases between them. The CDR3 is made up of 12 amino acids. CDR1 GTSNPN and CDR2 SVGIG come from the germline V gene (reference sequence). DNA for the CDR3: TGTGCCTGGAGTGTATGGGGTGACGGGCAGTACTTC. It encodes CAWSVWGDGQYF.

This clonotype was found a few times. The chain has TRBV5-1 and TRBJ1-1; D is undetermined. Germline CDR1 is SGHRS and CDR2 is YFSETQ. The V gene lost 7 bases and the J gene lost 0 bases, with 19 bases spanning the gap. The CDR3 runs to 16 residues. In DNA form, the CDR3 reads TGCGCCAGCGGAGACCGGCCGGACGACTTGAACACTGAAGCTTTCTTT. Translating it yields CASGDRPDDLNTEAFF.

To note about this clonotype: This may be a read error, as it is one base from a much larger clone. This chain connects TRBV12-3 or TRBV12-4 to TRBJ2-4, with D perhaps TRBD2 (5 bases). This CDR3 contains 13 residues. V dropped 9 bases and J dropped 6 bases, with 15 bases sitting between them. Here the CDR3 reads CASGGGSRNIQYF. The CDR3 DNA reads TGTGCCAGTGGAGGCGGGTCCAGAAACATTCAGTACTTC.

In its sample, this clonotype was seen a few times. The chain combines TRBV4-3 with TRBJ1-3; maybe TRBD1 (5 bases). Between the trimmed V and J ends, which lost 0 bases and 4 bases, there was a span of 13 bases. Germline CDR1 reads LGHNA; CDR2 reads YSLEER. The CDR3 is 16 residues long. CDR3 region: CASSQDGGFGGNTIYF. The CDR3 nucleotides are TGCGCCAGCAGCCAAGATGGGGGATTCGGGGGAAACACCATATATTTT.

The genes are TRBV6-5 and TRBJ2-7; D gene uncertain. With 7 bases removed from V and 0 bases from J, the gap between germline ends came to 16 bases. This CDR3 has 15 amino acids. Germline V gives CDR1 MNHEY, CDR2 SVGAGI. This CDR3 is CASTHSREYSYEQYF. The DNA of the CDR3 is TGTGCCAGCACCCACAGTAGGGAATACTCCTACGAGCAGTACTTC.

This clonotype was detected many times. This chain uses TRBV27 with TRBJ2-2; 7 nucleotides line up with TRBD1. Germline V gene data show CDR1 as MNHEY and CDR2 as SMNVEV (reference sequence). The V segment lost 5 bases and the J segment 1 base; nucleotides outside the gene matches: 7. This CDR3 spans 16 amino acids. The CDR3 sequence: CASSPGRGMNTGELFF. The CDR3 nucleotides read TGTGCCAGCAGTCCAGGCAGGGGGATGAACACCGGGGAGCTGTTTTTT.

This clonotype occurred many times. Written as DNA, the CDR3 is TGTGCCACCAGTGATTCCCTCGCCCCCCCAGATACGCAGTATTTT. This codes for CATSDSLAPPDTQYF. This rearrangement joins TRBV24-1 to TRBJ2-3; D ambiguous. Germline V CDR1 and CDR2: KGHDR, SFDVKD. This CDR3 region has 15 residues. The V end lost 2 bases, the J end lost 4 bases, and 12 bases lay between the germline ends.

CDR3 sequence (DNA): TGTGCCAGCAGCGGCCCTAGGACCTCCGGGGAGCTGTTTTTT. It encodes CASSGPRTSGELFF. The chain has TRBV9 and TRBJ2-2, with no clear D. The CDR3 runs 14 residues. The ends were cut back, 3 bases at V and 6 bases at J, with 12 bases in the middle. Germline CDR1 and CDR2: SGDLS and YYNGEE. The full variable domain, its missing parts supplied by reference TRBV9 and TRBJ2-2, is DSGVTQTPKHLITATGQRVTLRCSPRSGDLSVYWYQQSLDQGLQFLIQYYNGEERAKGNILERFSAQQFPDLHSELNLSSLELGDSALYFCASSGPRTSGELFFGEGSRLTVL.

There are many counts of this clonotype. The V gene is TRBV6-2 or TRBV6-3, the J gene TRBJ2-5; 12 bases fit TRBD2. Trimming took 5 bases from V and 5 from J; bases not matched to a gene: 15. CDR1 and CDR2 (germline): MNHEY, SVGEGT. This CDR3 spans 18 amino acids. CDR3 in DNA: TGTGCCAGCAGTCCCAACGGACTAGCGGGGACCATCCGGGAGACCCAGTACTTC. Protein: CASSPNGLAGTIRETQYF.

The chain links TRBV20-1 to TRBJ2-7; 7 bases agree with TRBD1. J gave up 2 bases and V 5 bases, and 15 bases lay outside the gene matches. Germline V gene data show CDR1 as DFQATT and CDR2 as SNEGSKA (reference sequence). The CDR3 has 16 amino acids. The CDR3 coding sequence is TGCAGTGCTTATACCCTCGAACGGACAGGACCCTACGAGCAGTACTTC. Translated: CSAYTLERTGPYEQYF.

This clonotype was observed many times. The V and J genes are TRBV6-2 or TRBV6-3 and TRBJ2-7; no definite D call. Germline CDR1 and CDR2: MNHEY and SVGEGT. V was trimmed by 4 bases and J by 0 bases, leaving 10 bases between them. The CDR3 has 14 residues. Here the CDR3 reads CASSSGPTSYEQYF. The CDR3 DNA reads TGTGCCAGCAGTTCCGGGCCCACCTCCTACGAGCAGTACTTC.

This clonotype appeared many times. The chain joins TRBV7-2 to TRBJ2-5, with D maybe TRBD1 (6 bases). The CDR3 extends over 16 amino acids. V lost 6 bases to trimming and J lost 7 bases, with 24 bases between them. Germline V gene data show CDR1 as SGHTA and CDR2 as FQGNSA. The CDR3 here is CASRPDSQGLLGTQYF. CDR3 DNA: TGTGCCAGCAGGCCGGACAGTCAAGGATTACTAGGGACCCAGTACTTC.

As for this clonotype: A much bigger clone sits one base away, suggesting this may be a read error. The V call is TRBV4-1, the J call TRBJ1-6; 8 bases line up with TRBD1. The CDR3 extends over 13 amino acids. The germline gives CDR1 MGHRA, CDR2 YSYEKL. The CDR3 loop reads CASSQDRESPFHF. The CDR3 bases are TGCGCCAGCAGCCAGGACAGGGAATCACCCTTCCACTTT.

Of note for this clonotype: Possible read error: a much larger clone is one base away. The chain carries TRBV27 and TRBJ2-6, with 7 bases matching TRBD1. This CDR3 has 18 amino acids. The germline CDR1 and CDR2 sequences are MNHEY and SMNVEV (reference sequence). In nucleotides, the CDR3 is TGTGCCAGCAGTAGACAGACAGGGATACCCTCTGGGGCCAACGTCCGGACTTTC. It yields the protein CASSRQTGIPSGANVRTF. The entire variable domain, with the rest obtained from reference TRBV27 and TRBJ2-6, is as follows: EAQVTQNPRYLITVTGKKLTVTCSQNMNHEYMSWYRQDPGLGLRQIYYSMNVEVTDKGDVPEGYKVSRKEKRNFPLILESPSPNQTSLYFCASSRQTGIPSGANVRTFGAGSRLTVL.